The clone carrying this T cell receptor beta chain was seen more than once but under ten times. The target antigen is unknown. The data originate from a study of T-cell memory formation after mild COVID-19. Whole-study findings and limits: Contracting CD4+ clones were located mainly in CM and EM, and CD8+ clones in EMRA.

TCRdb re-called the 5' RACE reads through MiXCR, storing one row per CDR3 protein. Of some 330,000 distinct CDR3 sequences listed, under 25% are singletons. The CDR3 extends over 13 amino acids. V dropped 6 bases and J dropped 4 bases, with 12 bases sitting between them. The chain is built from TRBV12-3 or TRBV12-4 and TRBJ1-2; D is possibly TRBD1 (5 bases). Material for sequencing was PBMCs or a T cell subset sorted from them (not recorded which). The clonotype comes from an adult woman who had mild COVID-19 (a few samples of this study predate the infection). Cell type and time point are not known. CDR3 DNA: TGTGCCAGCAGCGAACCGGGGCCCTATGGCTACACCTTC. Protein sequence: CASSEPGPYGYTF.